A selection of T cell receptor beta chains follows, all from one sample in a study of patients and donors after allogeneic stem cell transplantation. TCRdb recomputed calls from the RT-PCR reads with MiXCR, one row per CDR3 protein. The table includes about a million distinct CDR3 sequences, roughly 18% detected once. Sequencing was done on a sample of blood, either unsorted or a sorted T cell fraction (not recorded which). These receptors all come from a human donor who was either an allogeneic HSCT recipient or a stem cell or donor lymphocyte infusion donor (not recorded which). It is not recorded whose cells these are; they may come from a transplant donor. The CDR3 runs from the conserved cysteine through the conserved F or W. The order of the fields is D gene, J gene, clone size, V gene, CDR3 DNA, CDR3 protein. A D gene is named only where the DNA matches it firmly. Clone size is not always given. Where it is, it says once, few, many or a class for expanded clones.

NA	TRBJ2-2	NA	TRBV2	TGTGCCAGCAGTGAACCTCGGGGACCCGGGGAGCTGTTTTTT	CASSEPRGPGELFF
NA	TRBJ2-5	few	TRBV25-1	TGTGCCAGCCGTACTGGGGAGACCCAGTACTTC	CASRTGETQYF
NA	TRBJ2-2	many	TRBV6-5	TGTGCCAGCAGTTACATTAACACCGGGGAGCTGTTTTTT	CASSYINTGELFF
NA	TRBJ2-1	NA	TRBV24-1	TGTGCCACCTGCAGGGGACGGATATACAATGAGCAGTTCTTC	CATCRGRIYNEQFF
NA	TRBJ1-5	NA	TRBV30	TGTGCCTGGACCGGGGGGATAGGTCAGCCCCAGCATTTT	CAWTGGIGQPQHF
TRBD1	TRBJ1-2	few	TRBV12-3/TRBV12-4	TGTGCCAGCACTTTCAGGGGGGGCTACACCTTC	CASTFRGGYTF
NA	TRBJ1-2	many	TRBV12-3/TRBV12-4	TGTGCCAGCAGGGAGGGAGGATCCTATGGCTACACCTTC	CASREGGSYGYTF
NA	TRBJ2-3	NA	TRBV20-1	TGCAGTGCTAGAGTTGACGTTCCGCCCACAGATACGCAGTATTTT	CSARVDVPPTDTQYF
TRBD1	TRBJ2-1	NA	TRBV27	TGTGCCAGCCGGGACAGGGGGGACAATGAGCAGTTCTTC	CASRDRGDNEQFF
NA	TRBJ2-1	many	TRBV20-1	TGCAGTGCAAGGTGGGCGTACAATGAGCAGTTCTTC	CSARWAYNEQFF
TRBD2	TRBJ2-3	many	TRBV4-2	TGTGCCAGCAGCCAAGGCTCCCTCGCTAGCGGCAGCACAGATACGCAGTATTTT	CASSQGSLASGSTDTQYF